This TCR beta chain was identified during a study of T cells in Graves' hyperthyroidism and ophthalmopathy. For the study at large: Staff took peripheral blood when the initial diagnosis was made, before any treatment began.

This clonotype was found a few times. Its antigen is not identified. Diagnoses were made from clinical symptoms, serum measures (thyroxine and TRAb), thyroid ultrasound and orbital computed tomography. Germline lookup yields CDR1 SGHVS and CDR2 FQNEAQ. Trimming took 3 bases from V and 1 from J, leaving 12 bases between them. CDR3 length: 16 amino acids. Regions amplified from RNA transcripts were the TCR beta CDR3 regions. The TCR CDR3 first-round RT-PCR relied on the HTBI primer set. MiXCR, applied by TCRdb to the multiplex PCR reads, yields one record per CDR3 protein. Here the sample spans about 410,000 distinct CDR3 sequences, over 12% being singletons. Study results and limitations: Most thyroid-expanded clonotypes above 0.001 were also found in blood. A 13 V-J model separated ophthalmopathy from stable hyperthyroidism.

This chain joins TRBV7-8 and TRBJ2-2, with D perhaps matching TRBD1 (5 bases). The TCR comes from a man aged 18 to 30 with Graves' ophthalmopathy. The sample comprised blood. The CDR3, as DNA: TGTGCCAGCAGCTTTCCTGGGGCTTTGAACACCGGGGAGCTGTTTTTT. Residues: CASSFPGALNTGELFF.